This T cell receptor (beta chain) originates from a study of CD8+ T cells in alopecia areata (dated by TCRdb to the late 2010s). Looking at the study overall: The treated patients, all with moderate-to-severe alopecia areata, were enrolled in an open-label pilot trial of oral tofacitinib given at 5 to 10 mg twice daily. Scalp tissue and sorted CD4+ and CD8+ peripheral blood T cells from patchy and totalis/universalis alopecia areata patients and from healthy controls were covered by human TCRbeta sequencing. The SALT score, which quantifies the percentage of affected scalp surface area, was used to measure disease severity in treated patients. Biopsies were taken from tofacitinib-treated patients at baseline and again at 4 and 24 weeks into treatment, and several of those patients also had a later scalp biopsy. Tofacitinib was administered for 6 to 18 months, and 6 months of follow-up off drug were then conducted to assess delayed response and recurrence. Amplification of TCRbeta CDR3 regions was done by immunoSEQ multiplex PCR using 35 Vbeta forward primers and 13 Jbeta reverse primers. Scalp clonality was compared among normal scalp (n=4), patchy alopecia areata scalp (n=8), and alopecia totalis/universalis scalp (n=8). RNA was extracted with the PAXgene miRNA kit for fixed scalp, the miRNeasy kit for PBMCs, and the RNeasy kit for mouse skin. To study T cell clonal expansion in alopecia areata, the researchers applied high-throughput TCRbeta sequencing to both the C3H/HeJ mouse model and human patients. What the research found in general, with its limitations: Unlike mouse skin, which is dominated by gammadelta T cells, normal human skin has resident alphabeta T cells that are also sequenced, and this complicates analysis of the scalp TCR repertoire. Compared with normal scalp, lesional scalp had higher clonality and more expanded CD8+ clones, particularly in alopecia totalis/universalis, a pattern that suggests antigenic drive. During tofacitinib treatment, many expanded lesional clones stuck around in both scalp and blood, and this persistence may partly explain why relapse happens after treatment is stopped. Because the treated cohort was small and had only one nonresponder, larger studies are needed to examine links between baseline CD8+ expansion and response. TCR sequences shared between patients were less clear than in mice, possibly partly because of HLA diversity in the patient population. Tofacitinib significantly lowered scalp clonality and the number of expanded CD8+ clones among the top 100 scalp clones.

Receptors were amplified or captured by the immunoSEQ multiplex PCR assay. RNA was extracted from all samples and reverse transcribed into cDNA as template for TCR sequencing. SuperScript III was used for first-strand cDNA synthesis, primed with a 2:1 mix of oligo-dT and random hexamers. Amplification bias was assessed with a synthetic immune receptor repertoire, and residual bias was removed computationally. The authors' pipeline ran thus. Raw reads were preprocessed to remove errors, and CDR3 was defined according to IMGT conventions as the region from the conserved cysteine to phenylalanine. To get clonality, Shannon entropy was normalized by log2 of the number of productive unique TCRs and the result was subtracted from 1. Whether each scalp clone was CD4 or CD8 was inferred by checking scalp TCRbeta sequences against the CD4 and CD8 repertoires from sorted blood. TCRdb took this table from immuneACCESS and kept in-frame rearrangements with V and J called. Such tables lack part of the clones; where checked against another copy, unresolved V genes explain under half of the gap, and the rest is unexplained. The D gene and trimming were derived from the DNA, and the V and J assignments and clone size from that table. This sample holds about 210,000 clones; over 60% were observed only once. The ten largest make up 1% to 1.5% of the sample.

The treatment or condition label of this sample denotes: oral pan-JAK inhibitor, 5-10 mg twice daily. Lesional scalp punch biopsies and peripheral blood were obtained from alopecia areata patients. PBMCs were isolated by density centrifugation and stained for CD3, CD4 and CD8, after which CD4+ and CD8+ T cells were sorted on a FACSAria. Measured from the cysteine to the phenylalanine, the CDR3 is 16 residues long. The entry retains the CDR3 DNA only, 48 bases that are in frame from base 1. Deletion took 4 bases off V and 0 bases off J, with a span of 16 bases between the germline ends. CDR1 and CDR2 (MGHDK, SYGVNS) derive from the germline V gene. Turning to this clone: Its antigen remains undetermined. The input lacks base qualities; no much larger clone sits a single base away.

The receptor chain draws on TRBV25-1 and TRBJ2-7; the D gene remains uncertain. The receptor was isolated from a human donor with alopecia areata. Material: CD4+ T cells sorted from blood, obtained at week 44, from a patient treated with tofacitinib. The DNA reads TGTGCCAGCAGTGTCTCGACCGGGTTCCGCTCCTACGAGCAGTACTTC. The encoded protein is CASSVSTGFRSYEQYF.